This is a list of T cell receptor beta chains from one sample in a study of CD8+ T cells in alopecia areata. Clones were read by immunoSEQ multiplex PCR, and TCRdb kept only the in-frame ones, dropping some. The data show about 220,000 clones, less than 75% seen once. Specimen: CD4+ T cells sorted from blood, collected at week 4, from a patient treated with tofacitinib. These receptors were taken from a human donor with alopecia areata. CDR3s include the opening cysteine and the closing phenylalanine or tryptophan. Fields, in order: V gene, J gene, D gene, clone size, CDR3 DNA, CDR3 protein. The D gene is left open where the match is weak. Only part of the rows carry a size: once, few, many, or a class if the clone is expanded.

TRBV7-2	TRBJ1-2	TRBD1	NA	TGTGCCAGCAGCTCACCGGGACAGGCGGATGGCTACACCTTC	CASSSPGQADGYTF
TRBV18	TRBJ2-3	NA	NA	TGTGCCAGCTCACCAACGGATACGCAGTATTTT	CASSPTDTQYF
TRBV5-4	TRBJ2-2	NA	NA	TGTGCCAGCAGCCCCACAAAGGGGCGGGGGCCGAACACCGGGGAGCTGTTTTTT	CASSPTKGRGPNTGELFF
TRBV29-1	TRBJ1-1	TRBD1	NA	TGCAGCGTTAGCTGGACAGGGGTCACTGAAGCTTTCTTT	CSVSWTGVTEAFF
TRBV6-5	TRBJ2-1	NA	NA	TGTGCCAGCAGCCCCCAAGGGAATGAGCAGTTCTTC	CASSPQGNEQFF
TRBV10-3	TRBJ2-7	NA	NA	TGTGCCATCAGAATTCCGACAGGGAGGTCCTCCTACGAGCAGTACTTC	CAIRIPTGRSSYEQYF
TRBV29-1	TRBJ2-7	NA	NA	TGCAGCGTTTTCTACAGGGCTAACTACGAGCAGTACTTC	CSVFYRANYEQYF
TRBV2	TRBJ1-2	NA	NA	TGTGCCAGCGCTTGGCTCTATGGCTACACCTTC	CASAWLYGYTF
TRBV5-6	TRBJ2-6	NA	NA	TGTGCCAGCAGCTATAGGGGCTCTGGGGCCAACGTCCTGACTTTC	CASSYRGSGANVLTF
TRBV5-1	TRBJ2-7	TRBD2	NA	TGCGCCAGCAGCGCCGGGCTAGCGGGGACCTACGAGCAGTACTTC	CASSAGLAGTYEQYF
TRBV30	TRBJ1-4	NA	NA	TGTGCCTGGAGTGGGGATAGGCCAAATGAAAAACTGTTTTTT	CAWSGDRPNEKLFF
TRBV5-5	TRBJ1-5	NA	few	TGTGCCAGCAGCCTAAGGGGGGACAATCAGCCCCAGCATTTT	CASSLRGDNQPQHF
TRBV7-9	TRBJ1-6	TRBD1	NA	TGTGCCAGCAGCTTAGGACAGGGGGTTGGTAATTCACCCCTCCACTTT	CASSLGQGVGNSPLHF
TRBV7-2	TRBJ2-3	NA	few	TGTGCCAGCAGCTGGGGTGGCACAGATACGCAGTATTTT	CASSWGGTDTQYF
TRBV10-3	TRBJ1-6	NA	few	TGTGCCACTTCCGAGGGGGTAATTTCACCCCTCCACTTT	CATSEGVISPLHF
TRBV30	TRBJ1-1	NA	few	TGTGCCTGGGGGACTAGCTATACGAACACTGAAGCTTTCTTT	CAWGTSYTNTEAFF